The rows below give T cell receptor beta chains drawn from one sample of a study of T cells in Graves' hyperthyroidism and ophthalmopathy. TCRdb reprocessed the multiplex PCR reads via MiXCR and lists one record per CDR3 protein. This sample has under 550,000 distinct CDR3 sequences, with just under 20% found just once. Material: blood. Source of these receptors: a middle-aged man with Graves' ophthalmopathy. The CDR3 runs from the conserved cysteine through the conserved F or W. The D gene is left open where the match is weak. Some rows have no size entry. The others give once, few or many, or a class for an expanded clone.

v_gene,abundance,j_gene,d_gene,CDR3nt,CDR3aa
TRBV28,many,TRBJ1-5,-,TGTGCCAGCAAACATGATAATCAGCCCCAGCATTTT,CASKHDNQPQHF
TRBV28,few,TRBJ1-4,-,TGTGCCAGCAGCCTCGGATTTGAGGGTAGCGAAAAACTGTTTTTT,CASSLGFEGSEKLFF
TRBV6-1,-,TRBJ2-7,-,TGTGCCAGCAGTGGAGAAGAATGGACCTACGAGCAGTACTTC,CASSGEEWTYEQYF
TRBV28,many,TRBJ2-3,-,TGTGCCAGCAGTTCCCTCAGCGCCTCTAGCACAGATACGCAGTATTTT,CASSSLSASSTDTQYF
TRBV18,many,TRBJ1-2,-,TGTGCCAGCTCACCGCGGGGTTTGGGCTATGGCTACACCTTC,CASSPRGLGYGYTF
TRBV28,many,TRBJ2-1,-,TGTGCCAGCAGTTTGATCCACAATGAGCAGTTCTTC,CASSLIHNEQFF
TRBV19,-,TRBJ2-2,-,TGTGCCAGTAGTATTGCCGCTCGGGACATAAAGGACACCGGGGAGCTGTTTTTT,CASSIAARDIKDTGELFF
TRBV5-1,-,TRBJ1-6,-,TGCGCCAGCAGCTTGGAGGGGGAACTTATAGGTTCACCCCTCCACTTT,CASSLEGELIGSPLHF
TRBV4-2,-,TRBJ2-7,-,TGTGCCAGCAGCCAAGAAACCAGCGAGCGGAGCTACGAGCAGTACTTC,CASSQETSERSYEQYF
TRBV30,-,TRBJ1-1,-,TGTGCCTGGATTCGTCGGGTGAACACTGAAGCTTTCTTT,CAWIRRVNTEAFF
TRBV6-1,many,TRBJ2-7,-,TGTGCCAGCAGGGGAGGGGGGGAGGCCCCCGAGCAGTACTTC,CASRGGGEAPEQYF
TRBV20-1,-,TRBJ2-1,TRBD2,TGCAGTGCAGGGGTGACTAGCGGGTCCCGGTCGATTGAGCAGTTCTTC,CSAGVTSGSRSIEQFF
TRBV12-3/TRBV12-4,-,TRBJ1-2,-,TGTGCCAGCAACCCGGGACTCGACTATGGCTACACCTTC,CASNPGLDYGYTF
TRBV27,few,TRBJ2-7,-,TGTGCCAGCAGTTTTTTGGGGGCCAACTACGAGCAGTACTTC,CASSFLGANYEQYF
TRBV5-1,-,TRBJ2-1,-,TGCGCCAGCAGCTTGGCAGGGCTACGGGGTTTTTACAATGAGCAGTTCTTC,CASSLAGLRGFYNEQFF
TRBV5-6,-,TRBJ2-5,-,TGTGCCAGCAGCTTGAATGAAGAGACCCAGTACTTC,CASSLNEETQYF
TRBV29-1,few,TRBJ1-2,-,TGCAGCGTTGAAGTTCAAATAGGCGGCTACACCTTC,CSVEVQIGGYTF
TRBV12-5,-,TRBJ2-2,TRBD1,TGTGCTAGTGGTTCCTCAGGGGGGAACACCGGGGAGCTGTTTTTT,CASGSSGGNTGELFF
TRBV12-3/TRBV12-4,many,TRBJ1-5,-,TGTGCCAGCAGTTTGAGAGGGAGATATAGCAATCAGCCCCAGCATTTT,CASSLRGRYSNQPQHF
TRBV28,few,TRBJ1-1,-,TGTGCCAGCAGTCCGGTGGACAGATACACTGAAGCTTTCTTT,CASSPVDRYTEAFF
TRBV15,-,TRBJ2-1,-,TGTGCCACCAGTCGACAGTACAATGAGCAGTTCTTC,CATSRQYNEQFF
TRBV4-3,many,TRBJ2-1,TRBD2,TGCGCCAGCAGCCGGGGGATACTAGCGGGAGGAGTCAATGAGCAGTTCTTC,CASSRGILAGGVNEQFF
TRBV13,-,TRBJ1-1,-,TGTGCCAGCAGGACCAAGGGGAACACTGAAGCTTTCTTT,CASRTKGNTEAFF
TRBV27,few,TRBJ2-3,TRBD2,TGTGCCAGCAGTTCTGGGACTAGTGGAGTCTTAGGTACGCAGTATTTT,CASSSGTSGVLGTQYF
TRBV20-1,-,TRBJ2-1,-,TGCAGTGCTAGAGCCCGGGTGGGAAGGGTTAATGAGCAGTTCTTC,CSARARVGRVNEQFF
TRBV11-2,many,TRBJ2-1,TRBD2,TGTGCCAGCAGCTTAGCCCACCGACTAGCGACGTCCTACAATGAGCAGTTCTTC,CASSLAHRLATSYNEQFF
TRBV19,-,TRBJ1-1,-,TGTGCCAGTAGTATCAAATGGGGCACTGAAGCTTTCTTT,CASSIKWGTEAFF
TRBV5-8,few,TRBJ1-5,-,TGTGCCAGCAGCTTGTATGGCAGGCTAAATCAGCCCCAGCATTTT,CASSLYGRLNQPQHF
TRBV20-1,many,TRBJ2-5,-,TGCAGTGCTATTCGGGCGGGATCGTACCAAGAGACCCAGTACTTC,CSAIRAGSYQETQYF
TRBV18,many,TRBJ2-5,-,TGTGCCAGCTCCGGGACACCCCAAGAGACCCAGTACTTC,CASSGTPQETQYF
TRBV6-5,many,TRBJ1-2,-,TGTGCCAGCAGTTACTCTGGGGGTAACTATGGCTACACCTTC,CASSYSGGNYGYTF
TRBV25-1,-,TRBJ1-2,TRBD1,TGTGCCAGCAGTGGGCGGCCGGGACAGAAACATAACTATGGCTACACCTTC,CASSGRPGQKHNYGYTF
TRBV2,-,TRBJ1-3,-,TGTGCCAGCAGTTTTGACAGCTTCCGAAACACCATATATTTT,CASSFDSFRNTIYF
TRBV5-1,few,TRBJ1-2,TRBD1,TGCGCCAGCAGCCAACAGGGGGACTATGGCTACACCTTC,CASSQQGDYGYTF
TRBV6-1,many,TRBJ2-7,-,TGTGCCACGTCCATAAGCGGACGGATTTACGAGCAGTACTTC,CATSISGRIYEQYF
TRBV30,-,TRBJ1-4,TRBD1,TGTGCCTGGAGTAACGACAGGGAGGGTGAAAAACTGTTTTTT,CAWSNDREGEKLFF
TRBV2,many,TRBJ2-5,TRBD2,TGTGCCAGCAGCGTAAGCGGGAGGGCCGAAGAGACCCAGTACTTC,CASSVSGRAEETQYF
TRBV9,-,TRBJ1-2,-,TGTGCCAGCAGCCACCTGGGGGCAAGGAATGGCTACACCTTC,CASSHLGARNGYTF
TRBV10-3,-,TRBJ2-3,-,TGTGCCACCTACCTCCCAGATACGCAGTATTTT,CATYLPDTQYF
TRBV30,-,TRBJ2-7,-,TGTGCCTGGTGTAAGGCACGCTTCGTCTACGAGCAGTACTTC,CAWCKARFVYEQYF
TRBV6-1,once,TRBJ1-5,-,TGTGCCAGCGGCGAGGGACGGGAATATAGCAATCAGCCCCAGCATTTT,CASGEGREYSNQPQHF
TRBV30,few,TRBJ2-7,-,TGTGCCCTGGGACGCTCGGGGGACGAGCAGTACTTC,CALGRSGDEQYF
TRBV5-1,many,TRBJ2-1,TRBD2,TGCGCCAGCAGCAGGAGCGGGGGAGCGGCTTCCTACAATGAGCAGTTCTTC,CASSRSGGAASYNEQFF
TRBV13,many,TRBJ1-1,TRBD1,TGTGCCAGCAGCTCACTCGACAGGGGGCGTAAAGCTTTCTTT,CASSSLDRGRKAFF
TRBV6-2/TRBV6-3,-,TRBJ1-5,-,TGTGCCAGCAGTTACTCGGACAGTCATCAGCCCCAGCATTTT,CASSYSDSHQPQHF
TRBV20-1,-,TRBJ2-7,TRBD2,TGCAGTGCTAGAGATCTCGGACTAGCGGGGAAGGGGACCTACGAGCAGTACTTC,CSARDLGLAGKGTYEQYF
TRBV28,few,TRBJ2-4,TRBD2,TGTGCCAGCAGTTGGGGAGGGAGGACTAAAAACATTCAGTACTTC,CASSWGGRTKNIQYF
TRBV5-1,-,TRBJ1-1,-,TGCGCCAGCAGCTTGGTTTCGGGGGTGGACACTGAAGCTTTCTTT,CASSLVSGVDTEAFF
TRBV19,-,TRBJ2-6,TRBD1,TGTGCCAGTAAGAGGAGGACAGGGGTGAATGGGGCCAACGTCCTGACTTTC,CASKRRTGVNGANVLTF
TRBV7-8,many,TRBJ1-2,-,TGTGCCAGCAGCTTAGTCCCCAGCGGGGCGAACTATGGCTACACCTTC,CASSLVPSGANYGYTF
TRBV29-1,few,TRBJ2-7,-,TGCAGCGTTGCGGGGACCCCCTACGAGCAGTACTTC,CSVAGTPYEQYF